Each of the 9 T cell receptor beta chains below was sequenced from the same sample in a study of identical twins. One entry per CDR3 protein, called by TCRdb with MiXCR from the 5' RACE reads. Counted here are approximately 680,000 distinct CDR3 sequences, around 7.4% occurring once; the ten biggest clones make up over 1.5%. These records were also assigned to another study, of yellow fever vaccine responses in identical twins.

Sequenced material: PBMCs. The receptors shown here come from a young woman in good health.

This clonotype was recorded once. This chain joins TRBV5-1 and TRBJ2-1; 9 bases align to TRBD2. This CDR3 spans 17 amino acids. Germline values: CDR1 SGHRS, CDR2 YFSETQ. V shed 3 bases and J 0 bases; nucleotides not matched to a gene: 7. CDR3 residues: CASSSRISGSSYNEQFF. The CDR3 DNA sequence: TGCGCCAGCAGCTCCCGCATTAGCGGGAGCTCCTACAATGAGCAGTTCTTC.

The table lists this clonotype with a few counts. This chain links TRBV5-1 with TRBJ1-5; 11 bases are shared with TRBD1. Germline CDR1 is SGHRS and CDR2 is YFSETQ. CDR3 size: 14 residues. The V segment lost 3 bases and the J segment 5 bases; nucleotides outside the gene matches: 1. CDR3 nucleotides: TGCGCCAGCAGCTGGGGACAGGGGGATCAGCCCCAGCATTTT. Its translation is CASSWGQGDQPQHF.

The chain recombines TRBV6-4 with TRBJ2-3, with D maybe TRBD2 (7 bases). CDR1 is MRHNA and CDR2 is SNTAGT in the germline V gene. This CDR3 comprises 14 residues. Trimming left V 3 bases short and J 4 bases short, with 11 bases between. CDR3 region: CASSEGGGADTQYF. CDR3 nucleotides: TGTGCCAGCAGTGAGGGGGGGGGCGCAGATACGCAGTATTTT.

This clonotype was detected ten times or more. The J gene is TRBJ2-2, the V gene TRBV11-3; D is unresolved. CDR1 is SGHNT and CDR2 is YENEEA in the germline V gene. The germline V and J ends were trimmed by 5 bases and 6 bases, with 10 bases remaining between them. The CDR3 covers 13 residues. DNA for the CDR3: TGTGCCAGCAGCAGCGTCTCGCCCGGGGAGCTGTTTTTT. This encodes CASSSVSPGELFF. Full variable domain (missing parts from reference TRBV11-3 and TRBJ2-2): EAGVVQSPRYKIIEKKQPVAFWCNPISGHNTLYWYLQNLGQGPELLIRYENEEAVDDSQLPKDRFSAERLKGVDSTLKIQPAELGDSAVYLCASSSVSPGELFFGEGSRLTVL.

This clonotype was seen more than once but under ten times. The rearrangement uses TRBV20-1 and TRBJ1-2; possibly TRBD1 for D (6 bases). V lost 4 bases and J lost 0, with 9 bases in between. This CDR3 region has 13 residues. Germline V gives CDR1 DFQATT, CDR2 SNEGSKA (reference sequence). The CDR3 region has the DNA TGCAGTGCTACCGGGACAACTAACTATGGCTACACCTTC. Translated, it gives CSATGTTNYGYTF.

The V and J genes are TRBV5-1 and TRBJ2-7, with 10 bases that match TRBD1. V lost 0 bases, J lost 9 bases, and 3 bases stayed unmatched. The CDR3 covers 13 residues. Germline assignment: CDR1 SGHRS and CDR2 YFSETQ. CDR3 nucleotide sequence: TGCGCCAGCAGCTTGGGGGACAGGGGCTTGCAGTACTTC. Its translation: CASSLGDRGLQYF.

In regard to this clonotype: A read error may be the cause here, since a much bigger clone is one base away. The chain recombines TRBV5-1 with TRBJ2-2; 10 nucleotides align to TRBD1. The CDR3 runs 14 residues. V shed 3 bases and J 7 bases; nucleotides not matched to a gene: 3. The germline V gene encodes CDR1 SGHRS and CDR2 YFSETQ. The CDR3 DNA reads TGCGCCAGCAGCTCGGGACAGGGGATCGGGGAGCTGTTTTTT. This sequence encodes CASSSGQGIGELFF.

This clonotype appeared a single time. The V and J genes are TRBV18 and TRBJ2-4, with D unclear. The CDR3 loop spans 16 amino acids. CDR1 is KGHSH and CDR2 is LQKENI in the germline V gene. Trimming removed 0 bases from V and 7 bases from J, with 16 bases in between. The DNA for the CDR3 is TGTGCCAGCTCACCACCAGAGTTCCAAACCTGGAACATTCAGTACTTC. Residues: CASSPPEFQTWNIQYF.

This chain uses TRBV12-5 with TRBJ1-1; D gene ambiguous. Germline values: CDR1 LGHNT, CDR2 FRNRAP. Trimming left V 4 bases short and J 0 bases short, with 6 bases between. The CDR3 has 13 residues. CDR3 residues: CASGSALNTEAFF. In DNA, the CDR3 is TGTGCTAGTGGTTCTGCCTTGAACACTGAAGCTTTCTTT.